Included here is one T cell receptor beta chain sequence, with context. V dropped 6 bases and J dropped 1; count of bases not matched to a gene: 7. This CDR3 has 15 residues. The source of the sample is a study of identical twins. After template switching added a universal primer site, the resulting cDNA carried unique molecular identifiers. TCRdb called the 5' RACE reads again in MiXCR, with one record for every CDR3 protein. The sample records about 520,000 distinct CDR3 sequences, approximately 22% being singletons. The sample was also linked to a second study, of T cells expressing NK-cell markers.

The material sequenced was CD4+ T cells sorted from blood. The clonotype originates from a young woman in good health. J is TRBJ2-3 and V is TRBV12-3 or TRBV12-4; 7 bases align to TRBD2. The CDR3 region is CASSRGEGRTDTQYF. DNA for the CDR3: TGTGCCAGCAGCCGTGGGGAGGGACGCACAGATACGCAGTATTTT.